The sequence of this T cell receptor (beta chain) was determined in a study of blood T cells in healthy people across ages. The overall study: Researchers report that template switching captured about one barcoded beta molecule per two T cells.

Using a J-beta primer mix together with a sample-barcoded 5' primer, a second PCR was run for roughly 6 to 12 cycles. Tags on each cDNA molecule came from a template-switch adaptor with 12 random nucleotides. TCRdb independently ran MiXCR on the 5' RACE reads; one entry per CDR3 protein. The profile shows around 1,500,000 distinct CDR3 sequences, under 30% of them singletons. Trimming took 3 bases from V and 1 from J, leaving 6 bases between them. This CDR3 is built from 13 residues. Study results and caveats: Naive CD4+ cells and diversity were both higher in long-lived donors than in aged donors.

This clonotype was observed a handful of times. Its cognate antigen is unknown. The sequence was collected from a woman in her twenties or thirties in good health. The specimen sequenced was blood. The rearrangement joins TRBV12-3 or TRBV12-4 to TRBJ1-1; D call uncertain. DNA of the CDR3: TGTGCCAGCAGTTTCCACCCGAACACTGAAGCTTTCTTT. This gives the protein CASSFHPNTEAFF.